This T cell receptor (beta chain) was recovered during a study of identical twins. Study-level results: Alpha sequences out of frame and shared by twins had excess low generation probability.

Details on this clonotype: Its antigen remains unknown.

TCRdb fed the 5' RACE reads into MiXCR, producing one record per CDR3 protein. Of some 660,000 distinct CDR3 sequences listed, around 8.6% are singletons. V dropped 6 bases and J dropped 8 bases, with 12 bases sitting between them. This CDR3 is built from 11 residues. Germline CDR1 DFQATT, CDR2 SNEGSKA (reference sequence). The same data also contributed to another study, on yellow fever vaccine responses in identical twins.

The sequencing input was PBMCs. The TCR was taken from a woman aged 18-30 years in good health. This chain links TRBV20-1 with TRBJ2-3; tentatively, D is TRBD2 (5 bases). CDR3 sequence reads: CSAQFRGTQYF. As DNA, the CDR3 is TGCAGTGCCCAGTTTCGGGGTACGCAGTATTTT.